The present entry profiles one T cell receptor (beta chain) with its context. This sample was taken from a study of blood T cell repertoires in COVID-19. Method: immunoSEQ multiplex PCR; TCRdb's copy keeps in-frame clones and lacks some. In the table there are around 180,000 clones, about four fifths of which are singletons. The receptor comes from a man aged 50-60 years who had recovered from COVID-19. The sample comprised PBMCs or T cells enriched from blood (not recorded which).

The CDR3 protein is CASSSGTGQTGDTQYF. In DNA, the CDR3 is TGTGCCAGCAGCTCCGGGACAGGGCAAACGGGAGATACGCAGTATTTT. The V call is TRBV2, the J call TRBJ2-3; TRBD1 matches at 9 bases. V was pared by 6 bases and J by 5 bases, with 12 bases of the junction left unmatched. The CDR3 extends over 16 amino acids. The germline CDR1 and CDR2 sequences are SNHLY and FYNNEI. Full variable domain (rest looked up from reference TRBV2 and TRBJ2-3): EPEVTQTPSHQVTQMGQEVILRCVPISNHLYFYWYRQILGQKVEFLVSFYNNEISEKSEIFDDQFSVERPDGSNFTLKIRSTKLEDSAMYFCASSSGTGQTGDTQYFGPGTRLTVL.